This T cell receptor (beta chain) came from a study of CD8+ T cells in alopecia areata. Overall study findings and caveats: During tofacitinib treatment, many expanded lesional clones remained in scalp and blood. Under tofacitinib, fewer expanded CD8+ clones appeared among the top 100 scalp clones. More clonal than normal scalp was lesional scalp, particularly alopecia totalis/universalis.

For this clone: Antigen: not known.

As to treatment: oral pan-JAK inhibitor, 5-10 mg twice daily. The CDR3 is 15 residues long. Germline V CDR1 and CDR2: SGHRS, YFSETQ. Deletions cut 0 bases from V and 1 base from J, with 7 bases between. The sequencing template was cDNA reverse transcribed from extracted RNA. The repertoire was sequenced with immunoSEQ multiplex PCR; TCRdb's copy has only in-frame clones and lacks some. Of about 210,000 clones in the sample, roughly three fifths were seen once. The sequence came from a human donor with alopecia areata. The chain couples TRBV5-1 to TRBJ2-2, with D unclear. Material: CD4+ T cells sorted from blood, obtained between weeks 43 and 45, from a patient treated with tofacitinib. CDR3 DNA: TGCGCCAGCAGCTTGGAGTCGCAGAACACCGGGGAGCTGTTTTTT. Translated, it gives CASSLESQNTGELFF.